A single sample is the source of the 2 T cell receptor beta chains below, sequenced in a study of OX40 agonist ivuxolimab in advanced cancers. Repertoires were generated with immunoSEQ multiplex PCR, while TCRdb's copy carries only in-frame clones and drops some. The sample includes 55,000 to 65,000 clones, 75% to 90% of them seen just once. The material was CD4+ or CD8+ T cells sorted from blood, obtained in a trial of the OX40 agonist ivuxolimab. The origin of the receptors is an adult with an advanced solid tumor such as melanoma, head and neck, liver or kidney cancer.

In regard to this clone: A much larger clone lies one base from this, so it may be a read error. This rearrangement joins TRBV5-4 to TRBJ2-3; D is unresolved. Trimming removed 0 bases at V and 3 bases at J, with 2 bases between. Germline CDR1 and CDR2: SGHNT and YYREEE (reference sequence). The CDR3 has 12 amino acids. The CDR3 DNA follows: TGTGCCAGCAGCTTGGCGACAGATACGCAGTATTTT. The encoded protein is CASSLATDTQYF. Together with reference TRBV5-4 and TRBJ2-3, the CDR3 gives the full variable domain: ETGVTQSPTHLIKTRGQQVTLRCSSQSGHNTVSWYQQALGQGPQFIFQYYREEENGRGNFPPRFSGLQFPNYSSELNVNALELDDSALYLCASSLATDTQYFGPGTRLTVL.

J is TRBJ2-1 and V is TRBV11-3; weak D call: TRBD2 (6 bases). In germline, CDR1 is SGHNT, CDR2 YENEEA. V shed 5 bases and J shed 8 bases, with 19 bases lying between them. The CDR3 runs to 15 residues. The CDR3 DNA sequence: TGTGCCAGCAGCCCTGAGCCCGAAGGGGAGGATGAGCAGTTCTTC. It encodes CASSPEPEGEDEQFF.